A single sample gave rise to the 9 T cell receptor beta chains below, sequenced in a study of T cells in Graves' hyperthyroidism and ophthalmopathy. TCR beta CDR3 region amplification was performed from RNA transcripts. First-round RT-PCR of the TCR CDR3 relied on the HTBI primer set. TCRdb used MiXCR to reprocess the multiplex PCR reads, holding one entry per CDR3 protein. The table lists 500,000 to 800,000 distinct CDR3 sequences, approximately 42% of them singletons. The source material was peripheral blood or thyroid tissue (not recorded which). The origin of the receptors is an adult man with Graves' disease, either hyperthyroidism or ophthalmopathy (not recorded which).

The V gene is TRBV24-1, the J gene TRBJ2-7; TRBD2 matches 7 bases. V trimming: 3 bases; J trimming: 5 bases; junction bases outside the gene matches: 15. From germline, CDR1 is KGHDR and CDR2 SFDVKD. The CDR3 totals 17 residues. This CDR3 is CATSDPPGLAGNDEQYF. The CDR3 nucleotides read TGTGCCACCAGTGATCCCCCGGGGTTAGCGGGCAATGACGAGCAGTACTTC.

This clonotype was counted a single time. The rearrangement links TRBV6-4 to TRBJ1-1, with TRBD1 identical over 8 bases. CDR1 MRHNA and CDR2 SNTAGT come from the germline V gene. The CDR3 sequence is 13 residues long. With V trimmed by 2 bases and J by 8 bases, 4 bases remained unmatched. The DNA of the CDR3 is TGTGCCAGCAGTGACCCGGGGACAGGCGAAGCTTTCTTT. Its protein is CASSDPGTGEAFF.

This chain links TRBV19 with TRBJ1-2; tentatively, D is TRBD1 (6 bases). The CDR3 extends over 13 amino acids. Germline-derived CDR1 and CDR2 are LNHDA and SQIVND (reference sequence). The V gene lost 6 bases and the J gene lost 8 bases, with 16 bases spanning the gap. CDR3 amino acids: CASRGTRTLGYTF. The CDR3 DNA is TGTGCCAGTAGAGGGACACGCACTCTGGGCTACACCTTC.

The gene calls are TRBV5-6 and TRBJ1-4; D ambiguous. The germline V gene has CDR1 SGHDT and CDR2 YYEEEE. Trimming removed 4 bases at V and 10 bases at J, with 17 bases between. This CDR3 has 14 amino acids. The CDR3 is CASSQILLDGKLFF. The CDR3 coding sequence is TGTGCCAGCAGCCAAATACTCTTGGACGGAAAACTGTTTTTT.

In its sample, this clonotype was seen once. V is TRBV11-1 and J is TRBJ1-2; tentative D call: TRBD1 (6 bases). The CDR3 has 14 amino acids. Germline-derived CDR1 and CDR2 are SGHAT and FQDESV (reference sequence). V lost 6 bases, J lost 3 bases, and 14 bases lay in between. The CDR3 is CASSPTGSYYGYTF. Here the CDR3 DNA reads TGTGCCAGCAGTCCAACAGGGAGCTACTATGGCTACACCTTC.

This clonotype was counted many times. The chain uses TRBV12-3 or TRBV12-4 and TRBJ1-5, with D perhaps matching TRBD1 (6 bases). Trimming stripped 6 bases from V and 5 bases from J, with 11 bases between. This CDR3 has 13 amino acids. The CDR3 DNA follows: TGTGCCAGCAGCCTACAGGGAGATCAGCCCCAGCATTTT. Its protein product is CASSLQGDQPQHF.

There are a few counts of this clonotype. The CDR3 region is CSASPPTDPAETQYF. The DNA for the CDR3 is TGCAGTGCTAGCCCCCCGACTGATCCAGCAGAGACCCAGTACTTC. The chain carries TRBV20-1 and TRBJ2-5; D remains ambiguous. Germline V gives CDR1 DFQATT, CDR2 SNEGSKA (reference sequence). The CDR3 consists of 15 residues. With 3 bases removed from V and 4 bases from J, the gap between germline ends came to 18 bases.

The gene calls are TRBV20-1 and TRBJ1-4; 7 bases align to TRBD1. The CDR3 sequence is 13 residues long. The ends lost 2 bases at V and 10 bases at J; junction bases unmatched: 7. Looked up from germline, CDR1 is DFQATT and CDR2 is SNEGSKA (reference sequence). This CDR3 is CSARYRGSGKLFF. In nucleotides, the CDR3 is TGCAGTGCTAGATACAGGGGCTCTGGAAAACTGTTTTTT.

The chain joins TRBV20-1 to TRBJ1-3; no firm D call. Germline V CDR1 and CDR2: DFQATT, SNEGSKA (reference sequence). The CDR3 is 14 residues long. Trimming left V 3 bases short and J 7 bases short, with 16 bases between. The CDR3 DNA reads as TGCAGTGCTAGGGGGAGTATTTTGAGGAACACCATATATTTT. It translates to CSARGSILRNTIYF.